This T cell receptor beta chain was sequenced for a study of metastatic and nonmetastatic thyroid tumors. This clone was seen repeatedly, ten times or more. V shed 1 base and J shed 6 bases, with 9 bases lying between them. CDR1 and CDR2 from the germline V gene are ENHRY and SYGVKD. The CDR3 runs 14 residues. TCRdb re-processed the PCR reads through MiXCR. The sample carries around 37,000 clones, roughly 26% recorded once. Thyroid surgery took place with no prior treatment in any patient. V gene TRBV10-3 combines with J gene TRBJ2-2; possible D gene TRBD1, 6 bases. The sample was blood. This TCR was recovered from a female donor with papillary thyroid cancer or a benign thyroid nodule (not recorded which). Some clones in this sample may be carry-over from other donors' samples. The CDR3 nucleotides are TGTGCCATCAGTGAGTTACAGGGTGCCGGGGAGCTGTTTTTT. This encodes CAISELQGAGELFF.